This is a list of T cell receptor beta chains from one sample in a study of vaccination and CD4 T cells after COVID-19. A single record per CDR3 protein comes from TCRdb applying MiXCR to the PCR reads. The repertoire has 13,000 to 15,000 distinct CDR3 sequences, approximately 69% of them found once; the top ten carry less than 1.5%. Sample: CD4+ T cells from blood, taken after SARS-CoV-2 vaccination. The receptors here all came from a human donor who had recovered from COVID-19. The CDR3 runs from the conserved cysteine through the conserved F or W. The D gene is left open where the match is weak. Not every row has a clone size; where given, it reads once, few, many or a size class.

cdr3_length	d_call	v_call	clone_size	j_call	cdr3_nt	cdr3_aa
16	NA	TRBV7-3	few	TRBJ2-1	TGTGCCAGCAGCTTAACTGGGCAGGGAATCTACAATGAGCAGTTCTTC	CASSLTGQGIYNEQFF
17	NA	TRBV21-1	NA	TRBJ2-3	TGTGCCAGCAGCAAACACAGGAGGCGGGGGAGCACAGATACGCAGTATTTT	CASSKHRRRGSTDTQYF
14	NA	TRBV7-3	NA	TRBJ2-3	TGTGCCAGCAGCTTAAGCGCTAGCCCAGATACGCAGTATTTT	CASSLSASPDTQYF
17	NA	TRBV19	NA	TRBJ2-7	TGTGCCAGTAGTATAGCCCTCCTTCTAGCCCCGACGAGTGAGCAGTACTTC	CASSIALLLAPTSEQYF
13	NA	TRBV6-5	few	TRBJ1-6	TGTGCCAGCAGTTACTCTAGGAATTCACCCCTCCACTTT	CASSYSRNSPLHF
16	NA	TRBV11-3	NA	TRBJ2-1	TGTGCCAGCAGCTTAGCTGGGGGAGTCTCCTACAATGAGCAGTTCTTC	CASSLAGGVSYNEQFF
17	TRBD1	TRBV15	NA	TRBJ2-4	TGTGCCACCAGCAGAGATGCGTGGCAGGGGGCGAAAAACATTCAGTACTTC	CATSRDAWQGAKNIQYF
14	NA	TRBV19	once	TRBJ1-1	TGTGCCAGTAGTATAGGGAGGGCCCGCACTGAAGCTTTCTTT	CASSIGRARTEAFF
14	NA	TRBV5-1	NA	TRBJ1-2	TGCGCCAGCAGCTGGGCGCGGGGACTAGGTGGCTACACCTTC	CASSWARGLGGYTF
15	NA	TRBV19	few	TRBJ2-5	TGTGCCAGTAGTTCCCGACTAGAACTTCGGGAGACCCAGTACTTC	CASSSRLELRETQYF
16	NA	TRBV2	NA	TRBJ1-5	TGTGCCAGCAGTGTTGTCAGGGTGAATGAAGATCAGCCCCAGCATTTT	CASSVVRVNEDQPQHF
13	NA	TRBV12-3/TRBV12-4	NA	TRBJ1-1	TGTGCCAGCAGTTTGGGGGAAGGCACTGAAGCTTTCTTT	CASSLGEGTEAFF
16	TRBD1	TRBV9	NA	TRBJ1-3	TGTGCCAGCAGCGCCAAGGACAGGGGACATGGAAACACCATATATTTT	CASSAKDRGHGNTIYF
17	NA	TRBV11-2	once	TRBJ2-6	TGTGCCAGCAGCTTAGGTGGGGGAGCCTCTGGGGCCAACGTCCTGACTTTC	CASSLGGGASGANVLTF
16	TRBD2	TRBV10-3	NA	TRBJ2-3	TGTGCCATCAATAGTAGACTAGCGGGGGGCACAGATACGCAGTATTTT	CAINSRLAGGTDTQYF
12	NA	TRBV6-5	NA	TRBJ2-1	TGTGCCAGCAGTTGGCAGTGGGATGAGCAGTTCTTC	CASSWQWDEQFF
13	NA	TRBV19	once	TRBJ2-5	TGTGCCAGTAGTTACGGAAGGGAAGAGACCCAGTACTTC	CASSYGREETQYF
14	NA	TRBV20-1	NA	TRBJ2-3	TGCAGTGCTATATGGACTCGCTTTGCAGATACGCAGTATTTT	CSAIWTRFADTQYF
13	NA	TRBV7-3	NA	TRBJ1-5	TGTGCCAGCAGCTTAAGGGGAGGGGAGCCCCAGCATTTT	CASSLRGGEPQHF
12	NA	TRBV20-1	NA	TRBJ2-5	TGCAGTGCTAGAAGACCGAAAGAGACCCAGTACTTC	CSARRPKETQYF
14	TRBD1	TRBV28	NA	TRBJ1-5	TGTGCCAGCAGTTTATGGACAGGGCGGCAGCCCCAGCATTTT	CASSLWTGRQPQHF
14	NA	TRBV20-1	few	TRBJ1-6	TGCAGTGCTAGAGAGGAAGGGAGTCGTTCACCCCTCCACTTT	CSAREEGSRSPLHF
16	TRBD1	TRBV11-2	NA	TRBJ2-7	TGTGCCAGCAGCTTAGATCTGGAGACAGGGAAGCGCGAGCAGTACTTC	CASSLDLETGKREQYF
16	NA	TRBV9	NA	TRBJ1-2	TGTGCCAGCAGCGTAGGGCCCGGGGAGAGTAACTATGGCTACACCTTC	CASSVGPGESNYGYTF
13	NA	TRBV6-1	few	TRBJ1-3	TGTGCCAGCAGTGCCCAACAGGGAAACACCATATATTTT	CASSAQQGNTIYF
14	NA	TRBV7-2	NA	TRBJ1-1	TGTGCCAGCAGCTTAGACAGGGTAGGCGCTGAAGCTTTCTTT	CASSLDRVGAEAFF
14	NA	TRBV20-1	few	TRBJ2-3	TGCAGTGCTGTAAGGGGGGGATTCACAGATACGCAGTATTTT	CSAVRGGFTDTQYF
16	TRBD2	TRBV7-9	few	TRBJ2-3	TGTGCCAGCAGCTTCCGGACTAGCGGGACGATAGATACGCAGTATTTT	CASSFRTSGTIDTQYF
13	NA	TRBV7-8	NA	TRBJ1-2	TGTGCCAGCAGCTCGCGCAGGGAATATGGCTACACCTTC	CASSSRREYGYTF
14	TRBD1	TRBV6-1	NA	TRBJ1-5	TGTGCCAGCAGTCCCAGGGGGGCGGGTCAGCCCCAGCATTTT	CASSPRGAGQPQHF
14	NA	TRBV20-1	NA	TRBJ1-1	TGCAGTGCTGGCGACAGAGGGATGAACACTGAAGCTTTCTTT	CSAGDRGMNTEAFF
13	NA	TRBV20-1	few	TRBJ2-5	TGCAGTGCTAGCACCACAGGGATTACGGCCCAGTACTTC	CSASTTGITAQYF
14	TRBD1	TRBV7-2	NA	TRBJ2-3	TGTGCCAGCAGCTCGGACAGGGGAACAGATACGCAGTATTTT	CASSSDRGTDTQYF
14	TRBD2	TRBV20-1	NA	TRBJ2-1	TGCAGTGCTAGTGATGTTAGCGGGAGTGGTGAGCAGTTCTTC	CSASDVSGSGEQFF
14	TRBD2	TRBV20-1	few	TRBJ2-7	TGCAGTGCTAGTCCCCTAGCGGGAGGGTACGAGCAGTACTTC	CSASPLAGGYEQYF
13	TRBD1	TRBV2	NA	TRBJ2-1	TGTGCCAGCTATGGACAGGGGGGGAATGAGCAGTTCTTC	CASYGQGGNEQFF
13	NA	TRBV20-1	NA	TRBJ1-5	TGCAGTGCTAGAGTTTCAGGGGATCAGCCCCAGCATTTT	CSARVSGDQPQHF
15	NA	TRBV19	NA	TRBJ1-1	TGTGCCAGTAGTATAGATCCGGGCCTGAACACTGAAGCTTTCTTT	CASSIDPGLNTEAFF
17	NA	TRBV6-2/TRBV6-3	NA	TRBJ2-3	TGTGCCAGCAGTGAGAACGGGCGGGGACCTGCGGGAGATACGCAGTATTTT	CASSENGRGPAGDTQYF
14	NA	TRBV11-2	NA	TRBJ1-2	TGTGCCAGCAGCACGCGGGCCGCTGCCTATGGCTACACCTTC	CASSTRAAAYGYTF
16	TRBD1	TRBV15	NA	TRBJ2-4	TGTGCCACCAGCAGAGCACAGGGGGCGATACGGTCCATTCAGTACTTC	CATSRAQGAIRSIQYF
17	TRBD2	TRBV20-1	NA	TRBJ2-5	TGCAGTGCTATCCCGGGACTAGCGGGAAGTTTGCAAGAGACCCAGTACTTC	CSAIPGLAGSLQETQYF
12	NA	TRBV7-9	once	TRBJ1-5	TGTGCCAGCAGCCGAGAGGATCAGCCCCAGCATTTT	CASSREDQPQHF
16	TRBD1	TRBV5-8	NA	TRBJ2-3	TGTGCCGACCGGACAGGGACCGAGGTTAGCTCAGATACGCAGTATTTT	CADRTGTEVSSDTQYF
14	NA	TRBV15	once	TRBJ1-5	TGTGCCACCAGCAAGGTTGAGAGCAATCAGCCCCAGCATTTT	CATSKVESNQPQHF
13	TRBD1	TRBV5-4	few	TRBJ2-4	TGTGCCAGCAGCTTGACAGGGACAGACATTCAGTACTTC	CASSLTGTDIQYF
14	TRBD1	TRBV27	NA	TRBJ1-1	TGTGCCAGCAGCTATCGACAGGGGAGAACTGAAGCTTTCTTT	CASSYRQGRTEAFF
16	NA	TRBV27	once	TRBJ1-2	TGTGCCAGCAGTTCGCACAACCAGGGGTGGGACTATGGCTACACCTTC	CASSSHNQGWDYGYTF
15	NA	TRBV6-2/TRBV6-3	NA	TRBJ2-3	TGTGCCAGCAGTTACTCGACGGCGGCCGAAGATACGCAGTATTTT	CASSYSTAAEDTQYF
12	TRBD2	TRBV20-1	NA	TRBJ2-7	TGCAGTGCTAGAGGCGGGAGGGTTGAGCAGTACTTC	CSARGGRVEQYF
13	NA	TRBV20-1	NA	TRBJ2-2	TGCAGTGCTAGAGATCACCGGACCGGGGAGCTGTTTTTT	CSARDHRTGELFF
17	NA	TRBV6-1	few	TRBJ1-1	TGTGCCAGCAGTCTCTCCAGTCGGAGGTCTTCGAACACTGAAGCTTTCTTT	CASSLSSRRSSNTEAFF
13	NA	TRBV7-2	NA	TRBJ1-6	TGTGCCAGCAGCCCTTCTGTTGATTCACCCCTCCACTTT	CASSPSVDSPLHF
14	NA	TRBV21-1	NA	TRBJ2-7	TGTGCCAGCAGCAAAGCGTGCAGGGCCCACGAGCAGTACTTC	CASSKACRAHEQYF
12	NA	TRBV20-1	NA	TRBJ2-5	TGCAGTGCTTGGGGGAGTTGGGAGACCCAGTACTTC	CSAWGSWETQYF
14	NA	TRBV20-1	few	TRBJ1-5	TGCAGTGCTAGTTCTGGTTTAAGCAATCAGCCCCAGCATTTT	CSASSGLSNQPQHF
18	TRBD1	TRBV27	NA	TRBJ1-5	TGTGCCAGCGGCAGGACAGGGAGAGGCGTAGCGCCGAATCAGCCCCAGCATTTT	CASGRTGRGVAPNQPQHF
13	TRBD1	TRBV19	NA	TRBJ1-5	TGTGCCAGTAGTATAGGGGACAGCGAGCCCCAGCATTTT	CASSIGDSEPQHF
12	TRBD1	TRBV30	once	TRBJ2-7	TGTGCCTGGAGTCACACAGGGGACGAGCAGTACTTC	CAWSHTGDEQYF